Each of the 28 T cell receptor beta chains below was sequenced from the same sample in a study of blood T cell repertoires in COVID-19. TCRdb keeps only in-frame clones here, not all; method: immunoSEQ multiplex PCR. The sample shows approximately 200,000 clones, more than 75% of them seen only once. The source material was peripheral blood. The receptors come from a person aged 70 to 79 with COVID-19, enrolled during active disease.

As concerns this clone: At the DNA level, this CDR3 is encoded by other sequences in the same sample as well. The chain recombines TRBV27 with TRBJ2-5; D remains ambiguous. Germline V CDR1 and CDR2: MNHEY, SMNVEV (reference sequence). The CDR3 is 13 amino acids. Trimming removed 1 base from V and 5 bases from J, with 8 bases in between. CDR3 in amino acids: CASSLLPGETQYF. The CDR3 DNA is TGTGCCAGCAGTTTATTGCCGGGTGAGACCCAGTACTTC.

The chain couples TRBV29-1 to TRBJ1-1; 9 positions agree with TRBD1. CDR1 and CDR2 (germline): SQVTM, ANQGSEA. The CDR3 is made up of 12 amino acids. Unmatched junction bases numbered 4, after V lost 7 bases and J lost 4 bases. The CDR3 sequence is CSASQGATEAFF. CDR3 DNA: TGCAGCGCTTCACAGGGGGCCACTGAAGCTTTCTTT.

This chain connects TRBV28 to TRBJ1-4; 7 bases match TRBD1. The V segment lost 5 bases and the J segment 0 bases; nucleotides outside the gene matches: 15. Germline V gene sequence: CDR1 MDHEN, CDR2 SYDVKM. The CDR3 contains 19 residues. The CDR3 spells CASSMDRIIAPATNEKLFF. In nucleotides, the CDR3 is TGTGCCAGCAGTATGGACAGGATTATCGCTCCCGCAACTAATGAAAAACTGTTTTTT. Variable domain in full (rest from reference TRBV28 and TRBJ1-4): DVKVTQSSRYLVKRTGEKVFLECVQDMDHENMFWYRQDPGLGLRLIYFSYDVKMKEKGDIPEGYSVSREKKERFSLILESASTNQTSMYLCASSMDRIIAPATNEKLFFGSGTQLSVL.

V and J are TRBV23-1 and TRBJ2-6; tentative D call: TRBD2 (5 bases). TRBV23-1 is assigned to the ORF class and has an uncertain function. V lost 2 bases and J 0 bases, leaving 8 bases between the germline ends. The CDR3 spans 16 residues. DNA of the CDR3: TGCGCCAGCAGTCAAGGCGGGCTCTCTGGGGCCAACGTCCTGACTTTC. As protein: CASSQGGLSGANVLTF.

The chain recombines TRBV30 with TRBJ2-6; maybe TRBD1 (6 bases). With 7 bases removed from V and 3 bases from J, the gap between germline ends came to 10 bases. The CDR3 is made up of 13 amino acids. Germline values: CDR1 GTSNPN, CDR2 SVGIG (reference sequence). CDR3 coding DNA: TGTGCCTTACAGGGAAGTGGGGCCAACGTCCTGACTTTC. This translates into CALQGSGANVLTF.

The chain is built from TRBV28 and TRBJ2-2; D is ambiguous. The germline V gene encodes CDR1 MDHEN and CDR2 SYDVKM. The CDR3 has 14 residues. V lost 6 bases to trimming and J lost 4 bases, with 12 bases between them. The CDR3: CASRMAGGTGELFF. The DNA of the CDR3 is TGTGCCAGCAGGATGGCTGGTGGCACCGGGGAGCTGTTTTTT.

The genes are TRBV9 and TRBJ1-2; 7 positions agree with TRBD1. The CDR3 has 16 residues. Looked up from germline, CDR1 is SGDLS and CDR2 is YYNGEE. The V gene end was trimmed by 3 bases and the J gene end by 5 bases; junction bases not matched to a gene: 13. CDR3 bases: TGTGCCAGCAGCGGAACAGACAGGGTGGAGGGGTATGGCTACACCTTC. Protein product: CASSGTDRVEGYGYTF.

The rearrangement joins TRBV19 to TRBJ2-7, with TRBD1 matching 7 bases. The V gene's germline CDR1 is LNHDA and CDR2 SQIVND (reference sequence). J gave up 4 bases and V 5 bases, and 11 bases lay outside the gene matches. This CDR3 has 15 amino acids. The CDR3: CASSSARTGSYEQYF. The CDR3 nucleotides are TGTGCCAGTAGTTCGGCCCGGACAGGTTCGTACGAGCAGTACTTC.

V gene TRBV6-6 combines with J gene TRBJ2-6; 7 bases agree with TRBD1. With 5 bases clipped from V and 3 bases from J, the junction kept 7 bases outside the gene matches. This CDR3 is 16 amino acids long. Germline V gene sequence: CDR1 MNHNY, CDR2 SVGAGI (reference sequence). CDR3 sequence reads: CASSTRGPGGANVLTF. CDR3 nucleotides: TGTGCCAGCAGTACGAGGGGGCCGGGTGGGGCCAACGTCCTGACTTTC.

The J gene is TRBJ2-1, the V gene TRBV18, with 7 bases lining up with TRBD2. This CDR3 contains 15 residues. Losses at the gene ends were 3 bases for V and 6 bases for J; bases not matched to a gene: 8. Germline V gene sequence: CDR1 KGHSH, CDR2 LQKENI. This CDR3 is CASSPGLVVVNEQFF. The CDR3 region has the DNA TGTGCCAGCTCACCTGGACTAGTAGTCGTCAATGAGCAGTTCTTC.

The V and J genes are TRBV5-1 and TRBJ2-7; 14 bases fit TRBD2. The junction had 4 bases not matched to a gene; V was cut back by 4 bases and J by 4 bases. CDR3 length equals 15 residues. CDR1 is SGHRS and CDR2 is YFSETQ in the germline V gene. CDR3: CASSPTSGRVYEQYF. The CDR3, as DNA: TGCGCCAGCAGCCCGACTAGCGGGAGGGTGTACGAGCAGTACTTC. The variable domain in full, completed from reference TRBV5-1 and TRBJ2-7, reads KAGVTQTPRYLIKTRGQQVTLSCSPISGHRSVSWYQQTPGQGLQFLFEYFSETQRNKGNFPGRFSGRQFSNSRSEMNVSTLELGDSALYLCASSPTSGRVYEQYFGPGTRLTVT.

V and J are TRBV19 and TRBJ2-2; 15 bases are shared with TRBD2. Unmatched junction bases numbered 9, after V lost 8 bases and J lost 5 bases. The CDR3 sequence is 17 residues long. The germline V gene encodes CDR1 LNHDA and CDR2 SQIVND (reference sequence). The CDR3 region has the DNA TGTGCCAGTGGCGGGACTAGCGGGAGGATTCTAACCGGGGAGCTGTTTTTT. Its protein is CASGGTSGRILTGELFF. Complete variable domain (other parts from reference TRBV19 and TRBJ2-2): DGGITQSPKYLFRKEGQNVTLSCEQNLNHDAMYWYRQDPGQGLRLIYYSQIVNDFQKGDIAEGYSVSREKKESFPLTVTSAQKNPTAFYLCASGGTSGRILTGELFFGEGSRLTVL.

Here the CDR3 reads CASSLDHSGAETQYF. CDR3 nucleotide sequence: TGTGCCAGCAGCTTAGATCATTCGGGAGCAGAGACCCAGTACTTC. The chain uses TRBV11-3 and TRBJ2-5, with D maybe TRBD2 (6 bases). Germline V gives CDR1 SGHNT, CDR2 YENEEA. The CDR3 loop spans 15 amino acids. Trimming removed 0 bases from V and 4 bases from J, with 12 bases in between. Complete variable domain (other parts from reference TRBV11-3 and TRBJ2-5): EAGVVQSPRYKIIEKKQPVAFWCNPISGHNTLYWYLQNLGQGPELLIRYENEEAVDDSQLPKDRFSAERLKGVDSTLKIQPAELGDSAVYLCASSLDHSGAETQYFGPGTRLLVL.

As concerns this clone: The junction departs from the called germline gene at one end, perhaps through a read error. The chain links TRBV7-9 to TRBJ2-7; weak D call: TRBD2 (5 bases). Germline V gene lookup returns CDR1 SEHNR and CDR2 FQNEAQ (reference sequence). The CDR3 sequence is 12 residues long. The CDR3 nucleotides are TGTGCCAGCAGCTTCAAAGACGGCCGGGGAAACTTC. Encoded protein: CASSFKDGRGNF.

This clone has just a few counts. This chain joins TRBV27 and TRBJ2-7; D gene unclear. The length of the CDR3 is 13 residues. The V and J ends lost 2 bases and 4 bases respectively, with 9 bases between them. Germline V lookup: CDR1 MNHEY, CDR2 SMNVEV (reference sequence). CDR3 protein: CASSLRPEYEQYF. In nucleotides, the CDR3 is TGTGCCAGCAGTTTAAGACCGGAGTACGAGCAGTACTTC.

The chain employs TRBV7-7 and TRBJ2-5, with 7 positions matching TRBD1. The V segment lost 5 bases and the J segment 4 bases; nucleotides outside the gene matches: 7. The CDR3 is made up of 14 amino acids. Germline V gives CDR1 SSHAT, CDR2 FNYEAQ (reference sequence). The CDR3 sequence: CASSLDRTGETQYF. CDR3 DNA sequence: TGTGCCAGCAGCCTGGATCGGACAGGAGAGACCCAGTACTTC.

The chain recombines TRBV20-1 with TRBJ1-5; D possibly corresponds to TRBD1 (5 bases). V dropped 3 bases and J dropped 0 bases, with 12 bases sitting between them. Germline V gene data show CDR1 as DFQATT and CDR2 as SNEGSKA (reference sequence). This CDR3 has 15 amino acids. Here the CDR3 reads CSASARVFSNQPQHF. The CDR3 nucleotides read TGCAGTGCTAGTGCCAGGGTGTTTAGCAATCAGCCCCAGCATTTT.

The V gene is TRBV11-2, the J gene TRBJ2-1; TRBD1 is a possible D gene (6 bases). Deletions cut 6 bases from V and 10 bases from J, with 19 bases between. In germline, CDR1 is SGHAT, CDR2 FQNNGV. The CDR3 is 14 amino acids. The CDR3 protein is CASSPQGNVLEQFF. The CDR3 region has the DNA TGTGCCAGCAGTCCACAGGGAAACGTGTTGGAGCAGTTCTTC.

This chain connects TRBV18 to TRBJ2-2; 11 nucleotides agree with TRBD2. V was clipped by 2 bases and J by 4 bases; unmatched bases: 3. The germline V gene has CDR1 KGHSH and CDR2 LQKENI. This CDR3 contains 16 residues. CDR3 loop: CASSPTSGSSTGELFF. The CDR3 DNA reads as TGTGCCAGCTCACCAACTAGCGGGAGTTCCACCGGGGAGCTGTTTTTT.

The rearrangement uses TRBV14 and TRBJ2-1, with 9 bases that match TRBD1. CDR3 length equals 14 residues. Unmatched junction bases numbered 7, after V lost 3 bases and J lost 10 bases. CDR1 SGHDN and CDR2 FVKESK come from the germline V gene. The CDR3 reads CASSHPDRGKEQFF. CDR3 coding DNA: TGTGCCAGCAGCCATCCGGACAGGGGAAAGGAGCAGTTCTTC.

The genes are TRBV18 and TRBJ2-2; D is perhaps TRBD1 (5 bases). Trimming took 5 bases from V and 0 from J, leaving 7 bases between them. Germline assignment: CDR1 KGHSH and CDR2 LQKENI. This CDR3 comprises 14 residues. CDR3 sequence: CASSTGTNTGELFF. The DNA of the CDR3 is TGTGCCAGCTCAACAGGAACGAACACCGGGGAGCTGTTTTTT.

The chain carries TRBV7-6 and TRBJ2-1, with 9 positions matching TRBD2. Trimming at V came to 5 bases and at J to 8 bases, leaving 10 bases not matched to a gene. CDR3 length: 15 amino acids. Germline CDR1 reads SGHVS; CDR2 reads FNYEAQ. CDR3 in DNA: TGTGCCAGCAGCCCTCTGCGGGGGGGCAGTGATGAGCAGTTCTTC. Translated: CASSPLRGGSDEQFF.

The CDR3: CAWSLGPHQPQHF. In DNA form, the CDR3 reads TGTGCCTGGAGTCTGGGGCCCCATCAGCCCCAGCATTTT. V and J are TRBV30 and TRBJ1-5; D might be TRBD1 (5 bases). The CDR3 sequence is 13 residues long. Germline V CDR1 and CDR2: GTSNPN, SVGIG (reference sequence). Trimming left V 2 bases short and J 5 bases short, with 10 bases between. Variable domain in full (rest from reference TRBV30 and TRBJ1-5): SQTIHQWPATLVQPVGSPLSLECTVEGTSNPNLYWYRQAAGRGLQLLFYSVGIGQISSEVPQNLSASRPQDRQFILSSKKLLLSDSGFYLCAWSLGPHQPQHFGDGTRLSIL.

This chain links TRBV5-1 with TRBJ1-1; possibly TRBD1 for D (6 bases). The CDR3 is 14 amino acids. Germline V CDR1 and CDR2: SGHRS, YFSETQ. Trimming removed 0 bases from V and 1 base from J, with 7 bases in between. This CDR3 reads CASSLATGNTEAFF. The CDR3 DNA follows: TGCGCCAGCAGCTTGGCGACAGGGAACACTGAAGCTTTCTTT.

The rearrangement uses TRBV5-4 and TRBJ1-2; 10 nucleotides align to TRBD1. The germline V gene has CDR1 SGHNT and CDR2 YYREEE (reference sequence). Trimming cost V 4 bases and J 6 bases; bases outside gene matches: 3. The CDR3 is 13 amino acids. CDR3 sequence: CASSRQGAHGYTF. CDR3 bases: TGTGCCAGCAGCCGACAGGGGGCACATGGCTACACCTTC.

The chain is built from TRBV4-3 and TRBJ1-5; D remains unclear. CDR1 LGHNA and CDR2 YSLEER come from the germline V gene. Between the trimmed V and J ends, which lost 0 bases and 7 bases, there was a span of 7 bases. CDR3 length equals 13 residues. Written as DNA, the CDR3 is TGCGCCAGCAGCCAAGATTTGGGCCAGCCCCAGCATTTT. It specifies CASSQDLGQPQHF.

V gene TRBV19 combines with J gene TRBJ2-7, with 9 bases that match TRBD1. The CDR3 is 14 residues long. Germline V gene sequence: CDR1 LNHDA, CDR2 SQIVND (reference sequence). J lost 2 bases, V lost 8 bases, and 7 bases had no gene match. As DNA, the CDR3 is TGTGCCAGTGCCCGGGACAGGGACCCCTACGAGCAGTACTTC. This sequence encodes CASARDRDPYEQYF.

V usage is TRBV6-5 and J usage is TRBJ2-1; 10 nucleotides agree with TRBD1. The CDR3 runs to 15 residues. Germline V lookup: CDR1 MNHEY, CDR2 SVGAGI. Trimming took 6 bases from V and 3 from J; bases not matched to a gene: 5. The CDR3 DNA is TGTGCCAGCAGGGGGGACAGGGGATACTACAATGAGCAGTTCTTC. As protein: CASRGDRGYYNEQFF.